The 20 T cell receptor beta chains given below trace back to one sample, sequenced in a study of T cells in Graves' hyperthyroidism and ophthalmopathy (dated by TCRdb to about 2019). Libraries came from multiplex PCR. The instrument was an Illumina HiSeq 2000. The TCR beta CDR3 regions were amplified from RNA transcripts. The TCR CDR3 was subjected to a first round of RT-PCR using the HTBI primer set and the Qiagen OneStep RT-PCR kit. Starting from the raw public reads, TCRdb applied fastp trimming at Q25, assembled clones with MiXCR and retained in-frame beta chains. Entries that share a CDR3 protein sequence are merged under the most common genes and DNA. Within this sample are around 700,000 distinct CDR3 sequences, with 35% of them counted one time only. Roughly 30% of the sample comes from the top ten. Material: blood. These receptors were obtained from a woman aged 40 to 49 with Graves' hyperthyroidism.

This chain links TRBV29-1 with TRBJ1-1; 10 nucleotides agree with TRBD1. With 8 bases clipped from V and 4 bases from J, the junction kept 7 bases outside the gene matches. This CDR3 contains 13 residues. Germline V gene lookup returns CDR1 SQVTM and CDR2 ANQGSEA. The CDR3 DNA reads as TGCAGCCTGGGACAGGGGATGACCACTGAAGCTTTCTTT. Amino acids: CSLGQGMTTEAFF.

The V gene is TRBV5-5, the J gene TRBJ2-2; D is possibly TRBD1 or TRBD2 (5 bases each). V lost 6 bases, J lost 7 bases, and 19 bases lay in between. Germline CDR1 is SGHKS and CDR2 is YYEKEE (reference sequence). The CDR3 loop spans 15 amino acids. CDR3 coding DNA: TGTGCCAGCACCAGGGCCCTGCAAGGGAGCGGGGAGCTGTTTTTT. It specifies CASTRALQGSGELFF.

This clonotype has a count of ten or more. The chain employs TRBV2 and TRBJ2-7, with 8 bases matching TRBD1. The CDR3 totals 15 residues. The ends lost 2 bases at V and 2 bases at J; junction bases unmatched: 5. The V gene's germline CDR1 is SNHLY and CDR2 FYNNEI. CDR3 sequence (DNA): TGTGCCAGCAGTGAAATCGGACAGGGACCCTACGAGCAGTACTTC. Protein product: CASSEIGQGPYEQYF. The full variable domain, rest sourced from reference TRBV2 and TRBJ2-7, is EPEVTQTPSHQVTQMGQEVILRCVPISNHLYFYWYRQILGQKVEFLVSFYNNEISEKSEIFDDQFSVERPDGSNFTLKIRSTKLEDSAMYFCASSEIGQGPYEQYFGPGTRLTVT.

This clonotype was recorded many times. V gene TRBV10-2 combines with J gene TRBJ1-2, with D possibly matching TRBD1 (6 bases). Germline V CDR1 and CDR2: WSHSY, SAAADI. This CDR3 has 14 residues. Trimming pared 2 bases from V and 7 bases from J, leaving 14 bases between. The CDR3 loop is CASSEAGARGGYTF. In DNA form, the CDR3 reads TGCGCCAGCAGTGAGGCAGGGGCAAGAGGTGGCTACACCTTC.

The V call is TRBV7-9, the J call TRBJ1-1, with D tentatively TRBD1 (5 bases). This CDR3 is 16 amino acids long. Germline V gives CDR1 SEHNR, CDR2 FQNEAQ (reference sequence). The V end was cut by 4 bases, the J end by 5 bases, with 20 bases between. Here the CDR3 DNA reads TGTGCCAGCAGCTCACCTAAAGTAGGGGTACGAACTGAAGCTTTCTTT. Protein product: CASSSPKVGVRTEAFF.

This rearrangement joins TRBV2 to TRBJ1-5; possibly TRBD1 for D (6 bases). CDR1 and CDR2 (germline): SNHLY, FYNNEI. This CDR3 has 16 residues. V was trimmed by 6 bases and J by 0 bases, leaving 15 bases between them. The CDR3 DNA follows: TGTGCCAGCAGCCAGGGGAGGGGACTTAGCAATCAGCCCCAGCATTTT. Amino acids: CASSQGRGLSNQPQHF.

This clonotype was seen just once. CDR3 coding DNA: TGTGCCAGCAGCTTACGGACGAACGAGCAGTACTTC. Translated, it gives CASSLRTNEQYF. The V gene is TRBV7-3, the J gene TRBJ2-7; no firm D call. This CDR3 is built from 12 residues. The V end lost 2 bases, the J end lost 5 bases, and 7 bases lay between the germline ends. Germline V CDR1 and CDR2: SGHTA, FQGTGA.

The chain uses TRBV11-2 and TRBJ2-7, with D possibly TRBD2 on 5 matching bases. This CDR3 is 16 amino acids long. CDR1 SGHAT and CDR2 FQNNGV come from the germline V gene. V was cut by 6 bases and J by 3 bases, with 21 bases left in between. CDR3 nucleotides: TGTGCCAGCAGTTACAACGCCGGGCCAGGAGGCTACGAGCAGTACTTC. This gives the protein CASSYNAGPGGYEQYF.

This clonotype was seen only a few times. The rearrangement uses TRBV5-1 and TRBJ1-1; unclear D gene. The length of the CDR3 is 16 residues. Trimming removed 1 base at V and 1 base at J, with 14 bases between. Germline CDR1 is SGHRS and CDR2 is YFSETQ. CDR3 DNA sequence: TGCGCCAGCAGCTTGAATGGATCACCGTCGAACACTGAAGCTTTCTTT. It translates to CASSLNGSPSNTEAFF.

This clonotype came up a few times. In DNA form, the CDR3 reads TGTGCCAGCAGCTTAGAGGTAGGGAGCAAGAACGAGCAGTACTTC. Translated: CASSLEVGSKNEQYF. The genes are TRBV7-9 and TRBJ2-7; the D gene is possibly TRBD2 (5 bases). This CDR3 region has 15 residues. The germline V and J ends were trimmed by 1 base and 5 bases, with 15 bases remaining between them. Germline assignment: CDR1 SEHNR and CDR2 FQNEAQ (reference sequence).

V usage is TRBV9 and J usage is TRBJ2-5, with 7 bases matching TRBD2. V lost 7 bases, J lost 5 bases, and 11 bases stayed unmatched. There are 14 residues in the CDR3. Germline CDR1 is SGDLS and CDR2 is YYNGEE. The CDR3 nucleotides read TGTGCCAGCTCACCAACCGCGGGGGTGGAGACCCAGTACTTC. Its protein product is CASSPTAGVETQYF.

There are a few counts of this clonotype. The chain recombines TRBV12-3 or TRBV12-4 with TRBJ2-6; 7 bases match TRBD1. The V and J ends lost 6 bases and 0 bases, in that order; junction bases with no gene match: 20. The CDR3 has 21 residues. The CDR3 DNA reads TGTGCCAGCAGCCAAGGGGGTCCACAGGGGCTGCCCAACTCTGGGGCCAACGTCCTGACTTTC. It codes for CASSQGGPQGLPNSGANVLTF.

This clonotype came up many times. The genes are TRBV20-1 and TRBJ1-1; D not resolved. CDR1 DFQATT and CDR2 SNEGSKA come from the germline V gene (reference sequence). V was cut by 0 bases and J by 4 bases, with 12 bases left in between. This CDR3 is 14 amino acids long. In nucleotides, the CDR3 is TGCAGTGCTAGAGACTGGCAGCTTTTCACTGAAGCTTTCTTT. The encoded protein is CSARDWQLFTEAFF.

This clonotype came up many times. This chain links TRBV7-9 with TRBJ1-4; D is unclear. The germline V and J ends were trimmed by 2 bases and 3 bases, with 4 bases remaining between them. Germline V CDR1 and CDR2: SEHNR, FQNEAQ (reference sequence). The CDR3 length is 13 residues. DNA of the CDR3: TGTGCCAGCAGCTTAACGGCTAATGAAAAACTGTTTTTT. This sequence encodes CASSLTANEKLFF.

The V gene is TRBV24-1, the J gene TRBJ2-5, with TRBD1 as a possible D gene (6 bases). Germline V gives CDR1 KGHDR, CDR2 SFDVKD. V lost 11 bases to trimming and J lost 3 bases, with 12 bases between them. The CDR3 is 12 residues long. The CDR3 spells CASDHREETQYF. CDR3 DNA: TGTGCCAGCGATCACAGGGAAGAGACCCAGTACTTC.

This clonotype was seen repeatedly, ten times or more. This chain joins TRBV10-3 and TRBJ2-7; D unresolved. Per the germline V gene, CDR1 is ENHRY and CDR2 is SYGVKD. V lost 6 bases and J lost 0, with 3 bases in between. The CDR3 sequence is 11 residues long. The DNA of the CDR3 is TGTGCCATCAGAACCTCCTACGAGCAGTACTTC. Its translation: CAIRTSYEQYF.

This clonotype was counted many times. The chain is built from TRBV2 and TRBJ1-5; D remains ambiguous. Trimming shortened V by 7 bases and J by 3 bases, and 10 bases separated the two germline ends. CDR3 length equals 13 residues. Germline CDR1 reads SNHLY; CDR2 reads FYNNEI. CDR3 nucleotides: TGTGCCAGCATGAGCATAAACAATCAGCCCCAGCATTTT. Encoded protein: CASMSINNQPQHF.

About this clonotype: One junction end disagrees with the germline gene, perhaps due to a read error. The CDR3 is CASSQYRGTNERLFF. The CDR3 DNA reads as TGCGCCAGCAGCCAGTACAGGGGAACTAATGAAAGACTGTTTTTT. The rearrangement uses TRBV4-1 and TRBJ1-4, with 7 bases matching TRBD1. CDR1 is MGHRA, CDR2 YSYEKL, per germline. This CDR3 region has 15 residues.

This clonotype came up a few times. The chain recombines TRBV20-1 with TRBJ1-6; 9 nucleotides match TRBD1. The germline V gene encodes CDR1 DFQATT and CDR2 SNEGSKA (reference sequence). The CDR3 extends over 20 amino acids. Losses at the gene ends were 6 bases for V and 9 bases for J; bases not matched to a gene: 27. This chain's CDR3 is CSASLGEGTGFREGSSPLHF. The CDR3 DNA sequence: TGCAGTGCCTCTTTGGGAGAGGGGACAGGGTTCCGTGAAGGGAGTTCACCCCTCCACTTT.

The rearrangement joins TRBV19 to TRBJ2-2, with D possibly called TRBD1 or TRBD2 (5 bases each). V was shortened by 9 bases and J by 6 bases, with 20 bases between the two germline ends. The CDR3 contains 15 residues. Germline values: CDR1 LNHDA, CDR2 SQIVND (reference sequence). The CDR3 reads CASSRRIGVAGELFF. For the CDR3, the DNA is TGTGCCAGCAGCCGGAGGATAGGGGTCGCCGGGGAGCTGTTTTTT.